The T cell receptor (beta chain) described here comes from a study of CD8+CD57+ T cells in acquired aplastic anemia. Study in general: Average DNA yield from sorted CD4+ and CD8+ cells was around 3.2 ug.

This clonotype was detected only once. Profiling of TCR beta VDJ combinations and CDR3 sequences used genomic DNA as template. Using its own MiXCR run on the reads, TCRdb lists one record per CDR3 protein. Of some 290,000 distinct CDR3 sequences listed, around three fifths are singletons. The TCR was taken from a human donor with severe aplastic anemia or a healthy control (not recorded which). Source material: sorted CD4+, CD8+, or CD8+CD57+ T cells (not recorded which) from PBMCs.

The CDR3 region has the DNA TGCAGCGCTGTCACAGCGGCCCTTGGCTACACCTTC. Protein sequence: CSAVTAALGYTF. V gene TRBV29-1 combines with J gene TRBJ1-2; D remains unclear. Germline CDR1 SQVTM, CDR2 ANQGSEA. V was cut by 7 bases and J by 7 bases, with 16 bases left in between. This CDR3 region has 12 residues.